The 5 T cell receptor beta chains reported below all come from one sample, sequenced in a study of patients and donors after allogeneic stem cell transplantation. One entry per CDR3 protein, called by TCRdb with MiXCR from the RT-PCR reads. The sample has around 240,000 distinct CDR3 sequences; roughly an eighth are singletons. Sequencing was performed on blood, either unsorted or a sorted T cell fraction (not recorded which). The source of these receptors is a human donor who was either an allogeneic HSCT recipient or a stem cell or donor lymphocyte infusion donor (not recorded which). It is not recorded whose cells these are; they may come from a transplant donor.

V is TRBV29-1 and J is TRBJ1-2; D unresolved. The CDR3 length is 11 residues. Germline V gene lookup returns CDR1 SQVTM and CDR2 ANQGSEA. Trimming cost V 4 bases and J 3 bases, with 6 bases left between them. For the CDR3, the DNA is TGCAGCGTTGCCCCCCACTATGGCTACACCTTC. The encoded protein is CSVAPHYGYTF.

This clonotype was observed at least ten times. The rearrangement joins TRBV7-2 to TRBJ2-5; 8 nucleotides line up with TRBD2. J was trimmed by 3 bases and V by 1 base; bases with no gene match: 4. The CDR3 runs 15 residues. CDR1 SGHTA and CDR2 FQGNSA come from the germline V gene. The CDR3 DNA reads TGTGCCAGCAGCTTAGGCGGGGGGTTAAAAGAGACCCAGTACTTC. Translated, it gives CASSLGGGLKETQYF. The full variable domain, completed using reference TRBV7-2 and TRBJ2-5, is GAGVSQSPSNKVTEKGKDVELRCDPISGHTALYWYRQSLGQGLEFLIYFQGNSAPDKSGLPSDRFSAERTGGSVSTLTIQRTQQEDSAVYLCASSLGGGLKETQYFGPGTRLLVL.

Comment on this clonotype: This may arise from a read error, as a much more abundant clone is one base away. The missing conserved phenylalanine or tryptophan at the end of this CDR3 makes a read error likely. The J gene is TRBJ2-1, the V gene TRBV12-3 or TRBV12-4; D is tentatively TRBD1 or TRBD2 (5 bases each). V was pared by 7 bases and J by 2 bases, with 9 bases between. This CDR3 comprises 13 residues. The CDR3 sequence is CASKEGPYNEQFL. CDR3 nucleotides: TGTGCCAGCAAAGAGGGACCCTACAATGAGCAGTTCCTC.

At least ten counts were recorded for this clonotype. This chain links TRBV7-2 with TRBJ2-5; D gene unclear. Looked up from germline, CDR1 is SGHTA and CDR2 is FQGNSA. Trimming cost V 4 bases and J 7 bases, with 13 bases left between them. This CDR3 region has 13 residues. In DNA, the CDR3 is TGTGCCAGCAGCTCGCAGGTACCGTGGACCCAGTACTTC. Translation gives CASSSQVPWTQYF.

The gene calls are TRBV7-8 and TRBJ1-4; D remains unclear. The CDR3 totals 15 residues. V was trimmed by 4 bases and J by 3 bases, leaving 12 bases between them. In germline, CDR1 is SGHVS, CDR2 FQNEAQ. The CDR3 bases are TGTGCCAGCAGCTATCGACGCATGGCTAATGAAAAACTGTTTTTT. As protein: CASSYRRMANEKLFF.